Following are 2 T cell receptor beta chains from one sample sequenced in a study of blood T cell repertoires in COVID-19. Method: immunoSEQ multiplex PCR; TCRdb's copy keeps in-frame clones and lacks some. The table shows more than 200,000 clones, with over 65% occurring only once. What was sequenced was peripheral blood. These receptor sequences come from a woman between 65 and 79 years old with active or convalescent COVID-19.

V is TRBV4-2 and J is TRBJ1-2, with D maybe TRBD1 (5 bases). V shed 1 base and J shed 0 bases, with 12 bases lying between them. The CDR3 length is 16 residues. The germline CDR1 and CDR2 sequences are LGHNA and YNFKEQ. CDR3 in DNA: TGTGCCAGCAGCCAAGTAGGGGCACTCCCTAACTATGGCTACACCTTC. It specifies CASSQVGALPNYGYTF.

The chain uses TRBV7-2 and TRBJ1-1; D might be TRBD1 (6 bases). Between the trimmed V and J ends, which lost 5 bases and 11 bases, there was a span of 21 bases. The CDR3 extends over 14 amino acids. Germline V CDR1 and CDR2: SGHTA, FQGNSA. CDR3 region: CASSPTPGELWAFF. The CDR3 coding sequence is TGTGCCAGCAGCCCGACCCCAGGGGAATTGTGGGCTTTCTTT.